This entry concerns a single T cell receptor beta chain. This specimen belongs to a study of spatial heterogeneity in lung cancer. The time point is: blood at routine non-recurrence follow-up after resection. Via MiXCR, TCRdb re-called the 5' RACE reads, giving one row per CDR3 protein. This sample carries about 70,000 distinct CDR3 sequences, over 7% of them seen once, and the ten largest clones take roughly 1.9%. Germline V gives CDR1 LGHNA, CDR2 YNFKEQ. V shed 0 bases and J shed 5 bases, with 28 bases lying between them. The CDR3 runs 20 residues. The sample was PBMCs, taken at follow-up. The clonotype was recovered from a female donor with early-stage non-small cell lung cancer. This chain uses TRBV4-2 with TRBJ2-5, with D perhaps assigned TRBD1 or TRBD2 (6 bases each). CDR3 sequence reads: CASSQEGGLRGARSSETQYF. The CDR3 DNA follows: TGTGCCAGCAGCCAAGAAGGGGGTTTGAGGGGGGCCCGGAGCAGTGAGACCCAGTACTTC.